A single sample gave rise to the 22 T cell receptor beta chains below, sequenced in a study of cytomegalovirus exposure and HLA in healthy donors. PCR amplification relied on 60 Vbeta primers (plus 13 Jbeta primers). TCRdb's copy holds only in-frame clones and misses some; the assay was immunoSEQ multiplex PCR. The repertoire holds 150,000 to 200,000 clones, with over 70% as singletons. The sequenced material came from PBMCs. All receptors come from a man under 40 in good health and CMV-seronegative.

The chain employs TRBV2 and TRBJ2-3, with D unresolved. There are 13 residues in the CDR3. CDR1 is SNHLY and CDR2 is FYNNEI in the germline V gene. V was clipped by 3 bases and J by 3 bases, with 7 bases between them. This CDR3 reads CASSEAQTDTQYF. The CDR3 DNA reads TGTGCCAGCAGTGAGGCACAAACAGATACGCAGTATTTT.

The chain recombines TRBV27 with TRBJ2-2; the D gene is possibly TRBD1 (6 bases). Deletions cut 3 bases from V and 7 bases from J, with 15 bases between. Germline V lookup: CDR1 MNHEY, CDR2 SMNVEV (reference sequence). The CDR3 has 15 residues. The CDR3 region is CASSLIVSRGGELFF. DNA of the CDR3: TGTGCCAGCAGTTTGATAGTTAGCAGGGGCGGGGAGCTGTTTTTT.

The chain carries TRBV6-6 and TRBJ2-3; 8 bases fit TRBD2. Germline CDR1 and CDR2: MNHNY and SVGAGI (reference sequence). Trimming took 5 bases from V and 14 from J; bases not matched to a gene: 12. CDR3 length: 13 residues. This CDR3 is CASSHGYGGVWYF. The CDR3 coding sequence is TGTGCCAGCAGTCACGGATACGGGGGGGTGTGGTATTTT.

DNA of the CDR3: TGCAGCGTAGAGAGCGGACAGGGAGCGGGGGCCAACGTCCTGACTTTC. Translated: CSVESGQGAGANVLTF. V usage is TRBV29-1 and J usage is TRBJ2-6; the match to TRBD1 covers 8 bases. The CDR3 has 16 amino acids. The germline CDR1 and CDR2 sequences are SQVTM and ANQGSEA. After removal of 6 bases from V and 4 bases from J, the junction contained 11 bases not matched to a gene.

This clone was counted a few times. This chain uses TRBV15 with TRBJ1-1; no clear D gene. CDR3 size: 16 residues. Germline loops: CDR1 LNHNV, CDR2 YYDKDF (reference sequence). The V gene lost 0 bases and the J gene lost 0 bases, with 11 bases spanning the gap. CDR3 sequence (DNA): TGTGCCACCAGCAGAGATCTCGGGGTTATGAACACTGAAGCTTTCTTT. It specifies CATSRDLGVMNTEAFF.

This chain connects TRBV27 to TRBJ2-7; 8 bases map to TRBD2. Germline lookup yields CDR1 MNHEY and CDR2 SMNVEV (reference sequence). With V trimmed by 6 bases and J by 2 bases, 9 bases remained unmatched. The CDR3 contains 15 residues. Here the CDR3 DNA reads TGTGCCAGCAGCCCCGTGGGCGGGAGGACCTACGAGCAGTACTTC. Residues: CASSPVGGRTYEQYF.

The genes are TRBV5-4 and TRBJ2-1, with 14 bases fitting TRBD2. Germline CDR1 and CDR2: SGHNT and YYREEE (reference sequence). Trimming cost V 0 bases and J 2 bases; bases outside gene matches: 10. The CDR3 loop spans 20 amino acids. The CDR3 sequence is CASSLAGGTSGGLPYNEQFF. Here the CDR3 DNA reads TGTGCCAGCAGCTTGGCTGGTGGGACTAGCGGGGGTCTACCCTACAATGAGCAGTTCTTC.

CDR3 protein: CASSRTDFSYEQYF. The CDR3 DNA reads TGTGCCAGTAGTCGGACGGACTTCTCCTACGAGCAGTACTTC. This chain uses TRBV19 with TRBJ2-7, with a possible D match to TRBD2 (5 bases). V lost 5 bases and J 0 bases, leaving 11 bases between the germline ends. The CDR3 is 14 amino acids. Germline V gene data show CDR1 as LNHDA and CDR2 as SQIVND (reference sequence).

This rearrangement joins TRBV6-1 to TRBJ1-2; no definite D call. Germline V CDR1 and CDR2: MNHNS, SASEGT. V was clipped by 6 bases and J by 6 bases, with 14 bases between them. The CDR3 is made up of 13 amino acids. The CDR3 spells CASRTPGRHGYTF. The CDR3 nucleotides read TGTGCCAGCAGAACCCCCGGGAGGCATGGCTACACCTTC.

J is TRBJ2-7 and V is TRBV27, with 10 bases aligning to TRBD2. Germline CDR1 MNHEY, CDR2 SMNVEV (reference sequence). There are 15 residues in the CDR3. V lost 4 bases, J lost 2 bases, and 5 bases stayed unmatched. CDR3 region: CASSSRLAGTYEQYF. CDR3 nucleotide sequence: TGTGCCAGCAGTTCTAGACTAGCGGGTACCTACGAGCAGTACTTC.

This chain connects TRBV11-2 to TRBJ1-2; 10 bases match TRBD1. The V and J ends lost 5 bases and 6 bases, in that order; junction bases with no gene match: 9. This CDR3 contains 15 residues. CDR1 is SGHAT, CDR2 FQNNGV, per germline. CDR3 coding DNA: TGTGCCAGCAGCCTCGGACAGGGGGAAGGCGATGGCTACACCTTC. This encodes CASSLGQGEGDGYTF.

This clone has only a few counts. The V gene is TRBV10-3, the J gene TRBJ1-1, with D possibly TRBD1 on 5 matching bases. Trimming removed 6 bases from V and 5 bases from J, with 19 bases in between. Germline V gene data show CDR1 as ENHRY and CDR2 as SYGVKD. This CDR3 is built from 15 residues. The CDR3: CAISRTPVEGTEAFF. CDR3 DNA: TGTGCCATCAGCCGAACCCCGGTGGAGGGGACTGAAGCTTTCTTT.

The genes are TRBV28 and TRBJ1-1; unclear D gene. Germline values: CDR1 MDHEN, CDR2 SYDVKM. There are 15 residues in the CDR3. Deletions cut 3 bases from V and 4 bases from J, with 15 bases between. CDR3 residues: CASSLAGPGSTEAFF. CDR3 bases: TGTGCCAGCAGTTTGGCGGGTCCTGGCTCCACTGAAGCTTTCTTT.

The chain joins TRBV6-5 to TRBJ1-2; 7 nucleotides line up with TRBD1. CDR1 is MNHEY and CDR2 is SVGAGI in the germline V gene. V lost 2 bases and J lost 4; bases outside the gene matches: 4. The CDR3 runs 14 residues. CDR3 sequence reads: CASSYLGDSYGYTF. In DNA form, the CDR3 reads TGTGCCAGCAGTTACCTCGGGGACAGCTATGGCTACACCTTC.

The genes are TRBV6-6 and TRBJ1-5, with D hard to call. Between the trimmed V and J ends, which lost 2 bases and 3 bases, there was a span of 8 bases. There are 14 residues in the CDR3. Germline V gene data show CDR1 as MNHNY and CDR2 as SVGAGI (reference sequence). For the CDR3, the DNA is TGTGCCAGCAGTTACGAGGGCAACAATCAGCCCCAGCATTTT. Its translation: CASSYEGNNQPQHF.

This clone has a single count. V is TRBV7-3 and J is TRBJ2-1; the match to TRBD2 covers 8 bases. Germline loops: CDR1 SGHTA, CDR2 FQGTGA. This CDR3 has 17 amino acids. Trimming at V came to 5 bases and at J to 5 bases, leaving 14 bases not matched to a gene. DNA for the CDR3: TGTGCCAGCAGCCCCCCCCCGGCTAGCGGGCACCACAATGAGCAGTTCTTC. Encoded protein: CASSPPPASGHHNEQFF.

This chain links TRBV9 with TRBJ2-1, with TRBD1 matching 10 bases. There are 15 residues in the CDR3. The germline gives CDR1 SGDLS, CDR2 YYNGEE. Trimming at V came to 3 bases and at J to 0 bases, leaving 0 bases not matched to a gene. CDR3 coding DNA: TGTGCCAGCAGCGGGGACAGGGGCTCCTACAATGAGCAGTTCTTC. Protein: CASSGDRGSYNEQFF.

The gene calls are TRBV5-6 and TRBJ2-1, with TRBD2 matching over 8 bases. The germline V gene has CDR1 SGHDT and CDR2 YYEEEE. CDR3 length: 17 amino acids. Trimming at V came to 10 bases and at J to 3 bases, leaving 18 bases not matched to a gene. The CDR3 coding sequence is TGTGCCGGCACCCAGGTATCCGGGACTAGAGTCTACAATGAGCAGTTCTTC. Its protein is CAGTQVSGTRVYNEQFF.

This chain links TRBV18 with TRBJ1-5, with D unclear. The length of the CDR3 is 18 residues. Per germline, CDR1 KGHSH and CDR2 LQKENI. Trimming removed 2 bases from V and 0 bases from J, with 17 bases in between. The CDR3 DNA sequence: TGTGCCAGCTCACCAGTTGCCTTCCGACGGGGTAGCAATCAGCCCCAGCATTTT. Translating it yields CASSPVAFRRGSNQPQHF.

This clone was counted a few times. The CDR3 spells CASSFVSGNTIYF. CDR3 bases: TGTGCCAGCAGCTTTGTATCTGGAAACACCATATATTTT. The genes are TRBV7-9 and TRBJ1-3; D unresolved. With 3 bases removed from V and 1 base from J, the gap between germline ends came to 4 bases. Germline loops: CDR1 SEHNR, CDR2 FQNEAQ (reference sequence). CDR3 size: 13 residues.

The CDR3 is CASSLGRNTEAFF. Written as DNA, the CDR3 is TGTGCCAGCAGCCTCGGTCGGAACACTGAAGCTTTCTTT. The chain uses TRBV14 and TRBJ1-1; D is unclear. The V and J ends lost 4 bases and 1 base respectively, with 7 bases between them. CDR3 length: 13 residues. Germline values: CDR1 SGHDN, CDR2 FVKESK.

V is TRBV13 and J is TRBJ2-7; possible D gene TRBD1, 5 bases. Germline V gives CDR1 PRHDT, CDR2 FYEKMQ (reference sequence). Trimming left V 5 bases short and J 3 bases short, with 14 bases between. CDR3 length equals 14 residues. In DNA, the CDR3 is TGTGCCAGCAGCCTCGGAAGGGGTAACTACGAGCAGTACTTC. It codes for CASSLGRGNYEQYF.